The 8 T cell receptor beta chains in this list originate from one sample, sequenced in a study of CD8 T cells in Susac syndrome. cDNA came from approximately 0.5 to 1 ug RNA primed by random hexamers. One entry per CDR3 protein, called by TCRdb with MiXCR from the immunoSEQ multiplex PCR reads. The sample includes approximately 200,000 distinct CDR3 sequences, 85% to 95% of them seen just once. Source material: CD4+ T cells from PBMCs. The receptors were sampled from a human donor with multiple sclerosis.

This clonotype was seen just once. The V call is TRBV6-5, the J call TRBJ2-7, with 8 bases that match TRBD1. The CDR3 totals 15 residues. With 4 bases clipped from V and 0 bases from J, the junction kept 5 bases outside the gene matches. The germline V gene encodes CDR1 MNHEY and CDR2 SVGAGI. In nucleotides, the CDR3 is TGTGCCAGCAGTTCGGACAGGGTGAGCTCCTACGAGCAGTACTTC. Residues: CASSSDRVSSYEQYF.

The chain uses TRBV20-1 and TRBJ2-3; D is undetermined. CDR1 and CDR2 (germline): DFQATT, SNEGSKA (reference sequence). CDR3 size: 14 residues. V was pared by 7 bases and J by 1 base, with 15 bases between. CDR3 coding DNA: TGCAGTGTCAGCCGCACGGCCCGCACAGATACGCAGTATTTT. Translation: CSVSRTARTDTQYF.

The chain is built from TRBV3-1 and TRBJ1-2; TRBD1 agrees at 8 bases. CDR3 length: 14 residues. Germline V gene data show CDR1 as LGHDT and CDR2 as YNNKEL (reference sequence). V shed 1 base, J shed 4 bases, and the junction held 2 bases outside the gene matches. CDR3 sequence: CASSQGTGIYGYTF. The CDR3 DNA follows: TGTGCCAGCAGCCAAGGGACAGGGATCTATGGCTACACCTTC.

The rearrangement joins TRBV20-1 to TRBJ1-6, with a weak D call TRBD1 (5 bases). Per germline, CDR1 DFQATT and CDR2 SNEGSKA (reference sequence). The CDR3 length is 15 residues. V lost 0 bases and J lost 9, with 15 bases in between. The CDR3 nucleotides read TGCAGTGCTAGAGATTCCAGGGTTTTGCGTTCACCCCTCCACTTT. Translating gives CSARDSRVLRSPLHF.

This chain uses TRBV6-1 with TRBJ1-1; 11 nucleotides line up with TRBD1. CDR1 and CDR2 (germline): MNHNS, SASEGT. The CDR3 consists of 15 residues. V shed 3 bases, J shed 6 bases, and the junction held 6 bases outside the gene matches. The CDR3 DNA is TGTGCCAGCAGTGAGCCGGGACAGGGGGGCGCTGAAGCTTTCTTT. Translated, it gives CASSEPGQGGAEAFF.

The rearrangement uses TRBV30 and TRBJ2-5; a weak D match, TRBD2 (5 bases). The CDR3 loop spans 15 amino acids. CDR1 and CDR2 (germline): GTSNPN, SVGIG (reference sequence). Trimming removed 0 bases from V and 3 bases from J, with 14 bases in between. The CDR3 sequence is CAWSVLGPGEETQYF. Here the CDR3 DNA reads TGTGCCTGGAGTGTACTCGGGCCCGGGGAAGAGACCCAGTACTTC.

This clonotype appeared once. V is TRBV9 and J is TRBJ2-2, with a possible D match to TRBD2 (6 bases). Trimming took 2 bases from V and 4 from J, leaving 12 bases between them. Germline V gives CDR1 SGDLS, CDR2 YYNGEE. The CDR3 is 15 amino acids. The CDR3 loop is CASSVAGMGTGELFF. CDR3 sequence (DNA): TGTGCCAGCAGCGTCGCGGGGATGGGCACCGGGGAGCTGTTTTTT.

This clonotype was seen a single time. V and J are TRBV29-1 and TRBJ1-2, with TRBD1 matching 7 bases. In germline, CDR1 is SQVTM, CDR2 ANQGSEA. V trimming: 5 bases; J trimming: 5 bases; junction bases outside the gene matches: 8. The CDR3 extends over 13 amino acids. CDR3 sequence reads: CSVFGTEKYGYTF. CDR3 coding DNA: TGCAGCGTTTTCGGGACAGAAAAATATGGCTACACCTTC.